This T cell receptor (beta chain) was recorded in a study of blood T cells in healthy people across ages. This clonotype came up a few times. For the second PCR, which ran for about 7 to 12 cycles, a sample-barcoded 5' primer and a J-beta primer mix were used. One entry per CDR3 protein, called by TCRdb with MiXCR from the 5' RACE reads. The table lists some 920,000 distinct CDR3 sequences, about 53% of them singletons. Germline CDR1 reads DFQATT; CDR2 reads SNEGSKA (reference sequence). The CDR3 covers 13 residues. The chain is built from TRBV20-1 and TRBJ2-4; 9 bases are a match to TRBD1. The J call may be faulty, since TRBJ2-7 better matches the DNA end. The sequence was collected from a woman aged 60-70 years in good health. The material sequenced was blood. The CDR3 spells CSAEDRGGYEQYF. The CDR3 DNA sequence: TGCAGTGCTGAGGACAGGGGAGGCTACGAGCAGTACTTC.